The TCR beta chain described here comes from a study of blood T cell repertoires in COVID-19. As for the study in general: Samples came from the United States, Italy and Spain, spanning acute and convalescent COVID-19.

Clones were sequenced by immunoSEQ multiplex PCR, and TCRdb holds only the in-frame ones, with some missing. The table records 150,000 or so clones, roughly nine tenths of them present only once. The specimen was peripheral blood. The TCR sequence derives from a woman in her 70s with acute or convalescent COVID-19.

The CDR3 DNA sequence: TGCGCCAGCAGCGATAAGGACGGTGGGAGGACTGAAGCTTTCTTT. This translates into CASSDKDGGRTEAFF. The chain carries TRBV5-1 and TRBJ1-1; D uncertain. V was shortened by 4 bases and J by 5 bases, with 18 bases between the two germline ends. This CDR3 region has 15 residues. Germline V lookup: CDR1 SGHRS, CDR2 YFSETQ.